Detailed here is one T cell receptor beta chain. The antigen is undetermined. This specimen comes from a study of T cell responses to AZD1222 COVID-19 vaccine. General study findings and limits: Within unmutated variant regions lay the reported targets of nearly half of spike-specific TCRs. Without day 14 samples, only post-peak T cell repertoires were studied. Clonal diversity may have been underestimated, and the donors were mostly white British, with more females than males. Baseline testing showed seropositivity in only 6 or 7 AZD1222 recipients.

Assay: immunoSEQ multiplex PCR; the TCRdb copy retains only in-frame clones and omits some. The data hold around 90,000 clones, with about 88% observed a single time. This specimen consisted of peripheral blood, obtained on day 0 of AZD1222 vaccination. The sequence was collected from an adult in good health.

CDR3: CAWSDRRGYTF. The DNA for the CDR3 is TGTGCCTGGAGTGACAGACGGGGCTACACCTTC. The chain has TRBV30 and TRBJ1-2; D gene ambiguous. Trimming took 1 base from V and 8 from J, leaving 8 bases between them. The CDR3 runs to 11 residues. Germline V gene sequence: CDR1 GTSNPN, CDR2 SVGIG (reference sequence).